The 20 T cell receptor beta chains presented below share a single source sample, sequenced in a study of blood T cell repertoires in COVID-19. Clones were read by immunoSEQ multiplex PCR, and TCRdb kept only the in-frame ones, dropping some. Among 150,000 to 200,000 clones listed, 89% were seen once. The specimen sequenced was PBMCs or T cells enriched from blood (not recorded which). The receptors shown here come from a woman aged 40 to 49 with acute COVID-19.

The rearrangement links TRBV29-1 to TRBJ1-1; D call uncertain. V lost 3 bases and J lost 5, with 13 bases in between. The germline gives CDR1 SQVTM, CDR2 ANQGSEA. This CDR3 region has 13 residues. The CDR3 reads CSVDSPLRTEAFF. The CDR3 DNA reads TGCAGCGTTGATAGCCCTTTAAGAACTGAAGCTTTCTTT. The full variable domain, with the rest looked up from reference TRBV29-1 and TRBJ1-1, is SAVISQKPSRDICQRGTSLTIQCQVDSQVTMMFWYRQQPGQSLTLIATANQGSEATYESGFVIDKFPISRPNLTFSTLTVSNMSPEDSSIYLCSVDSPLRTEAFFGQGTRLTVV.

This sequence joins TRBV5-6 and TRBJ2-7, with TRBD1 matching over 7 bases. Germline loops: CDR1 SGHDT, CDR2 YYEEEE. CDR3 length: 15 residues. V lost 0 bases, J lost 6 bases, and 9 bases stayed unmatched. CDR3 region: CASSLADRNFGEQYF. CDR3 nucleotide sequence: TGTGCCAGCAGCTTGGCGGACAGGAATTTTGGCGAGCAGTACTTC.

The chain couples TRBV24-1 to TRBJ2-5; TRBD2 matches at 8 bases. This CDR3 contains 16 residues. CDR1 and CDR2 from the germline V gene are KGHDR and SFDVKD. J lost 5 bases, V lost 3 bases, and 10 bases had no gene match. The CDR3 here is CATSDTGTGGGETQYF. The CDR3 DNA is TGTGCCACCAGTGATACCGGTACCGGGGGGGGCGAGACCCAGTACTTC.

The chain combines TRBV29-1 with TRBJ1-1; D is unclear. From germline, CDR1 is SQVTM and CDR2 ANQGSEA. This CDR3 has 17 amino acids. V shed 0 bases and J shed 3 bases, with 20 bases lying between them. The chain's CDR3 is CSVEDYGTGRSDTEAFF. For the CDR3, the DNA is TGCAGCGTTGAAGATTACGGCACGGGGAGGTCGGACACTGAAGCTTTCTTT.

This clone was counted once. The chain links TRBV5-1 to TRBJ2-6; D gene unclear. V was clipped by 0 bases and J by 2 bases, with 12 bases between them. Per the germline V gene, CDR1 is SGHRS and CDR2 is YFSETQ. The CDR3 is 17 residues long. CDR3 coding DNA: TGCGCCAGCAGCTTGGCCCCTACTTTGCCTGGGGCCAACGTCCTGACTTTC. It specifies CASSLAPTLPGANVLTF.

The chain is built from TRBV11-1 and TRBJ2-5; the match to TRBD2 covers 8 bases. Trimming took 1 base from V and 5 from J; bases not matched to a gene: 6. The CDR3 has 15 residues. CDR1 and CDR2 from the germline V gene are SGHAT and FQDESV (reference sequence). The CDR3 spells CASSLGRTSRETQYF. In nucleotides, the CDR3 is TGTGCCAGCAGCTTAGGGAGGACTAGCAGGGAGACCCAGTACTTC.

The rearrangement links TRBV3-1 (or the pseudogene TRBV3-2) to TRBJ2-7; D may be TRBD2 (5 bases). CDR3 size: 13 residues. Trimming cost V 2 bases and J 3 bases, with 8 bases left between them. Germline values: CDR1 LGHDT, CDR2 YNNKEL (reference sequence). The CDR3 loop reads CASSQFRDYEQYF. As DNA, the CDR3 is TGTGCCAGCAGCCAATTTCGGGACTACGAGCAGTACTTC.

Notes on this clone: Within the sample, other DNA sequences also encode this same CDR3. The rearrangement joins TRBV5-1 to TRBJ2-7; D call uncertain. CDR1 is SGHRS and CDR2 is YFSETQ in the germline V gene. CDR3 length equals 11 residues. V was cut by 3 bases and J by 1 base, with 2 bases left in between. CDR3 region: CASSSSYEQYF. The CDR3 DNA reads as TGCGCCAGCAGCTCTTCCTACGAGCAGTACTTC.

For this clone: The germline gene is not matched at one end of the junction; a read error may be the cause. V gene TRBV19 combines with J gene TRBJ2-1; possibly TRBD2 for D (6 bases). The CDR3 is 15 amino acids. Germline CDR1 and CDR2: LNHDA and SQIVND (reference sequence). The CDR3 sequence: CASSIQGGMANGQFF. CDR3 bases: TGTGCCAGTAGTATTCAGGGCGGGATGGCGAATGGGCAGTTCTTC.

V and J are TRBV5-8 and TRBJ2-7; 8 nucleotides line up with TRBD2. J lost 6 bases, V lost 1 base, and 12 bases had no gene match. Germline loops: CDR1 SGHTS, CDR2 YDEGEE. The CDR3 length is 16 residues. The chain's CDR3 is CASSLSSGLGRGEQYF. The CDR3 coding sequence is TGTGCCAGCAGCTTGTCTTCGGGACTAGGGCGCGGCGAGCAGTACTTC.

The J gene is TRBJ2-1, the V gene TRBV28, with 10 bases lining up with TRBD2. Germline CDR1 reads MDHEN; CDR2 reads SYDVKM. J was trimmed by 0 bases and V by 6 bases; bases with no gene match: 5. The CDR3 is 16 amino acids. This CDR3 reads CASRVAGGFSYNEQFF. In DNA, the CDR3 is TGTGCCAGCAGAGTAGCGGGGGGCTTCTCCTACAATGAGCAGTTCTTC.

CDR3 nucleotides: TGCGCCAGCAGCTTGGCGGCTAATGAAAAACTGTTTTTT. This codes for CASSLAANEKLFF. The chain recombines TRBV5-1 with TRBJ1-4; no clear D gene. Trimming took off 0 bases at V and 3 bases at J, with 3 bases between the two ends. The germline V gene encodes CDR1 SGHRS and CDR2 YFSETQ. This CDR3 has 13 residues.

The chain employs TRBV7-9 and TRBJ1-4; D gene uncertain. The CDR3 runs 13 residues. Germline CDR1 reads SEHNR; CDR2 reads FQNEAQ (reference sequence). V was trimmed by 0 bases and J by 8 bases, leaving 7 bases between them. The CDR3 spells CASSLAFREKLFF. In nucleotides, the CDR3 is TGTGCCAGCAGCTTAGCATTTAGAGAAAAACTGTTTTTT.

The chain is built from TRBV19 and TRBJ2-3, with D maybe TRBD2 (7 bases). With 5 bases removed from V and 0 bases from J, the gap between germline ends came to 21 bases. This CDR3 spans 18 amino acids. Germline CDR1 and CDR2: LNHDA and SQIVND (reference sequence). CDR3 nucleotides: TGTGCCAGTAGTCGGGGGGCATTCGGGGGATTTAGCACAGATACGCAGTATTTT. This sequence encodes CASSRGAFGGFSTDTQYF. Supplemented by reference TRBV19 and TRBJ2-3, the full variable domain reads DGGITQSPKYLFRKEGQNVTLSCEQNLNHDAMYWYRQDPGQGLRLIYYSQIVNDFQKGDIAEGYSVSREKKESFPLTVTSAQKNPTAFYLCASSRGAFGGFSTDTQYFGPGTRLTVL.

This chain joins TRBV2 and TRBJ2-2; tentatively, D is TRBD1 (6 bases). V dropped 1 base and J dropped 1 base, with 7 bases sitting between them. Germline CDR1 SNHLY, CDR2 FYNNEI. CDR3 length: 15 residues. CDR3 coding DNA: TGTGCCAGCAGTGAAGACAGGGAGAACACCGGGGAGCTGTTTTTT. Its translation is CASSEDRENTGELFF.

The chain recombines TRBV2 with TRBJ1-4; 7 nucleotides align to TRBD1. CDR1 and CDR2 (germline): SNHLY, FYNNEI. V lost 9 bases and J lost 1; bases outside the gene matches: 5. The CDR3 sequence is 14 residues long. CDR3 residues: CARKRQGTNEKLFF. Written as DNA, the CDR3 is TGTGCCAGGAAGCGACAGGGAACTAATGAAAAACTGTTTTTT.

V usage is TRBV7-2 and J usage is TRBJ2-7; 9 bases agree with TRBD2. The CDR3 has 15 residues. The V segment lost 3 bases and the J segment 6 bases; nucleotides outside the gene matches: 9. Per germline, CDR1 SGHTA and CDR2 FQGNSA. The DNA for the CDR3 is TGTGCCAGCAGCTTCAGGGCTAGCGGGGCCTCCGAGCAGTACTTC. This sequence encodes CASSFRASGASEQYF. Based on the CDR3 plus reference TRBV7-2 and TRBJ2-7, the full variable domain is GAGVSQSPSNKVTEKGKDVELRCDPISGHTALYWYRQSLGQGLEFLIYFQGNSAPDKSGLPSDRFSAERTGGSVSTLTIQRTQQEDSAVYLCASSFRASGASEQYFGPGTRLTVT.

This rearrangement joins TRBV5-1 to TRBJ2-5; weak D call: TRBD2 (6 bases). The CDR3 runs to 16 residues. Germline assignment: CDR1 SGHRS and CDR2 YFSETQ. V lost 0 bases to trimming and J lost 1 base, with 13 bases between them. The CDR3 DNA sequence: TGCGCCAGCAGCTTGGCCTTCGGGGGAGGCCAAGAGACCCAGTACTTC. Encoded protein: CASSLAFGGGQETQYF.

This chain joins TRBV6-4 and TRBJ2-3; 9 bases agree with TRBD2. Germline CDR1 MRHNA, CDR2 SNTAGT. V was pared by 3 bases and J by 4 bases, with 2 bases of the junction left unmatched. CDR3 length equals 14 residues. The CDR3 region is CASSETSGPDTQYF. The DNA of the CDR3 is TGTGCCAGCAGTGAGACTAGCGGACCAGATACGCAGTATTTT.

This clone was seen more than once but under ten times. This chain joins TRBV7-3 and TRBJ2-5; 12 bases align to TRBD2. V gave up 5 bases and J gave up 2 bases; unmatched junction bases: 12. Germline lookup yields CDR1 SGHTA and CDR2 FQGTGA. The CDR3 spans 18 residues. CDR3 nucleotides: TGTGCCAGCAGCCCCGGCGGCCTAGCGGGGGGGAGACAAGAGACCCAGTACTTC. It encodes CASSPGGLAGGRQETQYF.